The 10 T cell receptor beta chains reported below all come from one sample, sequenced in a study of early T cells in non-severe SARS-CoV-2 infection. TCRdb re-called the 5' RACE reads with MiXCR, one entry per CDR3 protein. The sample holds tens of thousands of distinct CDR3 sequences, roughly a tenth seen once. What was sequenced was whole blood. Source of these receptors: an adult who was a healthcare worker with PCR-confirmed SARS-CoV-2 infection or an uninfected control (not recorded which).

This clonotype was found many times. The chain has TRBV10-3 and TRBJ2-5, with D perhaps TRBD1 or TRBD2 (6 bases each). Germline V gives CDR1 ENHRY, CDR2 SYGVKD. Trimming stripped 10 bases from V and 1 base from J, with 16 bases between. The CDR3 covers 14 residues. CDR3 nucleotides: TGTGCCACCGCGGGACAACTAATCCAAGAGACCCAGTACTTC. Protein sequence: CATAGQLIQETQYF.

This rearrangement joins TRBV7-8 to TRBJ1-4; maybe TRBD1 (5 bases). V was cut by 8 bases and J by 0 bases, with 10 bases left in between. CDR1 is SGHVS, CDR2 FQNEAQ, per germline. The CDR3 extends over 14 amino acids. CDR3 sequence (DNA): TGTGCCAGCGGCAGGGAAGCAACTAATGAAAAACTGTTTTTT. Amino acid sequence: CASGREATNEKLFF.

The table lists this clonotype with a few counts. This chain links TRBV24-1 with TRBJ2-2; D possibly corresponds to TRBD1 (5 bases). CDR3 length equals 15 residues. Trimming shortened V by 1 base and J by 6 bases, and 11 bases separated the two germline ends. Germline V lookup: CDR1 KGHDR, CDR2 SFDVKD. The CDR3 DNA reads TGTGCCACCAGTGATTTAGACAGTAACCCCGGGGAGCTGTTTTTT. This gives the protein CATSDLDSNPGELFF.

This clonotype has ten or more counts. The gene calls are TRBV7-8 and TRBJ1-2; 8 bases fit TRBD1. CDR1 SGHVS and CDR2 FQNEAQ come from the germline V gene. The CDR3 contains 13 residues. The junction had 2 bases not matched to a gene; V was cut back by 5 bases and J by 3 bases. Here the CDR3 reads CASSPDRDYGYTF. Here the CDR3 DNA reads TGTGCCAGCAGCCCGGACAGGGACTATGGCTACACCTTC.

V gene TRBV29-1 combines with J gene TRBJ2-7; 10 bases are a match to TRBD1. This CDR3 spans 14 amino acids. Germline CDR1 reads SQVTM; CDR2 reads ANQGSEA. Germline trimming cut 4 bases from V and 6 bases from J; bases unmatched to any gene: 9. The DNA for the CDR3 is TGCAGCGTTGTACCCGGGACAGGGGCCTCCGAGCAGTACTTC. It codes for CSVVPGTGASEQYF.

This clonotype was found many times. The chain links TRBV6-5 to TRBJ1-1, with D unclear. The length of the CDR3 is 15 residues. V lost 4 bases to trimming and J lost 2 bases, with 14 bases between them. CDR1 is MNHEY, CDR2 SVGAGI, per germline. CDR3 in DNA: TGTGCCAGCAGTTCTTTCGGGGAAACCAACACTGAAGCTTTCTTT. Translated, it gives CASSSFGETNTEAFF.

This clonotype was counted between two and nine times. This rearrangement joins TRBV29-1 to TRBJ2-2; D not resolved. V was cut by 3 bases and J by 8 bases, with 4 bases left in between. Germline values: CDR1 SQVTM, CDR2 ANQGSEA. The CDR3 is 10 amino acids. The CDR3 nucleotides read TGCAGCGTTGATGTGGGGGAGCTGTTTTTT. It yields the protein CSVDVGELFF.

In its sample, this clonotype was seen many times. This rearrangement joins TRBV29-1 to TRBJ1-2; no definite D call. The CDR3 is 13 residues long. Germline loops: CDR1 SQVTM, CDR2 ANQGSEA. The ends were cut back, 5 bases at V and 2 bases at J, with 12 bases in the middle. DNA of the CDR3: TGCAGCGTTAGGATGGATCTCAACTATGGCTACACCTTC. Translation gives CSVRMDLNYGYTF.

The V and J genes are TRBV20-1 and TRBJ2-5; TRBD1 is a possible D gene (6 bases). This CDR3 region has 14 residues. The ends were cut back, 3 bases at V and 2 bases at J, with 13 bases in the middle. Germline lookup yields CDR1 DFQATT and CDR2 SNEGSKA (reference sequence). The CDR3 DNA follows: TGCAGTGCTAGTGGGACACCTTTTCAAGAGACCCAGTACTTC. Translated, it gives CSASGTPFQETQYF.

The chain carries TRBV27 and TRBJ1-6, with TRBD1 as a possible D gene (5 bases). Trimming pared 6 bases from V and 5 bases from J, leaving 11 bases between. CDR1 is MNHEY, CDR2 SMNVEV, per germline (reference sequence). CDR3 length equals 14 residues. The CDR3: CASRAGPNNSPLHF. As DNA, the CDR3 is TGTGCCAGCAGGGCGGGACCGAATAATTCACCCCTCCACTTT.